This T cell receptor (beta chain) originates from a study of response to subunit inactivated influenza vaccine. TCRdb independently ran MiXCR on the RT-PCR reads; one entry per CDR3 protein. The sample yields fewer than 600,000 distinct CDR3 sequences, approximately 6.9% seen once. The ends lost 5 bases at V and 4 bases at J; junction bases unmatched: 11. Per germline, CDR1 SGHVS and CDR2 FQNEAQ. The CDR3 is 17 amino acids. The source of this sequence is a man between 50 and 69 years old who received an inactivated influenza vaccine. The sample consisted of PBMCs from blood, taken around 25 months after vaccination. V is TRBV7-8 and J is TRBJ2-2; 9 nucleotides line up with TRBD1. The CDR3 DNA reads TGTGCCAGCAGCCAGCGGGACAGGGCGGCCGGCACCGGGGAGCTGTTTTTT. It yields the protein CASSQRDRAAGTGELFF.